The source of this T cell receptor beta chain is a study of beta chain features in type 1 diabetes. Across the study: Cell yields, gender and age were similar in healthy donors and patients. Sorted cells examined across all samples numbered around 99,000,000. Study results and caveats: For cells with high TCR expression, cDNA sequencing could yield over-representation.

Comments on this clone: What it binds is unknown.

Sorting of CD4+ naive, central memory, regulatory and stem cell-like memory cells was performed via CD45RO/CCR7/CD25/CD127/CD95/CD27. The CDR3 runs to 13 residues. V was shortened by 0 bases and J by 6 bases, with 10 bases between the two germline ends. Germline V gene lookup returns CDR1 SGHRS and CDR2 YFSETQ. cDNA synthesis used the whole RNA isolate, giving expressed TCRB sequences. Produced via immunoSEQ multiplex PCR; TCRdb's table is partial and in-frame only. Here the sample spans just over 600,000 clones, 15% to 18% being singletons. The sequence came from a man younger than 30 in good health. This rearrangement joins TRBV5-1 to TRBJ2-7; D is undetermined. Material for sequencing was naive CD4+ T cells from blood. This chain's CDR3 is CASSLATVSEQYF. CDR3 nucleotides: TGCGCCAGCAGCTTGGCCACAGTAAGCGAGCAGTACTTC.